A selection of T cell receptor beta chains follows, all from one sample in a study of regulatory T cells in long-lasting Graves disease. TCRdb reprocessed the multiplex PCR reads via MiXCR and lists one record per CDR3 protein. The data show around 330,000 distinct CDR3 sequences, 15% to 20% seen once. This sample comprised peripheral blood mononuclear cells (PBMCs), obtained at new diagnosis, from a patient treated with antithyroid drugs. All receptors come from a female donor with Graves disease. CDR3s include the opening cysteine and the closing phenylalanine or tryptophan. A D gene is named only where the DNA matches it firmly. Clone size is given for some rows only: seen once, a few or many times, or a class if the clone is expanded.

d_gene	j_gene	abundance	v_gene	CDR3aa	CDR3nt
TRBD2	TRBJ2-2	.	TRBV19	CASTLAGDTGELFF	TGTGCCAGTACTCTAGCGGGAGACACCGGGGAGCTGTTTTTT
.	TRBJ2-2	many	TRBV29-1	CSVGQATGELFF	TGCAGCGTTGGACAGGCCACCGGGGAGCTGTTTTTT
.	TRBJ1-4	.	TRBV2	CASSPPTDEKLFF	TGTGCCAGCAGTCCACCGACAGATGAAAAACTGTTTTTT
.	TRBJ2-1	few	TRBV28	CASSLRNRRGEQFF	TGTGCCAGCAGTTTAAGGAACAGGCGCGGGGAGCAGTTCTTC
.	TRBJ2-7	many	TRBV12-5	CASGFPRGTAYEQYF	TGTGCCAGTGGTTTCCCCCGAGGAACAGCCTACGAGCAGTACTTC
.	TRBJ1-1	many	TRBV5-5	CASSLKSNTEAFF	TGTGCCAGCAGCTTAAAGTCGAACACTGAAGCTTTCTTT
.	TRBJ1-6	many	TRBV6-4	CASSHDTGSGSPLHF	TGTGCCAGCAGCCACGATACAGGGAGCGGTTCACCCCTCCACTTT
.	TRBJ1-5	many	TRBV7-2	CASSLEWDDTQSNQPQHF	TGTGCCAGCAGCTTAGAGTGGGACGACACCCAAAGCAATCAGCCCCAGCATTTT
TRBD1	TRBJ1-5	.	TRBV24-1	CATSDSADRVGQPQHF	TGTGCCACCAGTGATTCCGCGGACAGGGTGGGGCAGCCCCAGCATTTT
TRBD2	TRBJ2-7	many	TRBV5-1	CASSLMASGRTYEQYF	TGCGCCAGCAGCTTGATGGCTAGCGGCCGAACCTACGAGCAGTACTTC
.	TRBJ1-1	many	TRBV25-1	CASSEITEAFF	TGTGCCAGCAGTGAGATAACTGAAGCTTTCTTT
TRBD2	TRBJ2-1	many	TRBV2	CASSHQGGGRRRDEQFF	TGTGCCAGCAGTCACCAGGGAGGCGGGAGGCGACGGGATGAGCAGTTCTTC
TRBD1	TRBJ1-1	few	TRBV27	CASSLTGVGNTEAFF	TGTGCCAGCAGTCTAACAGGGGTGGGGAACACTGAAGCTTTCTTT
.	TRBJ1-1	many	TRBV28	CASKLQTNTEAFF	TGTGCCAGCAAATTGCAAACTAACACTGAAGCTTTCTTT
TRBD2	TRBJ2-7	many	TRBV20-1	CSTPSGASGRAGYEQYF	TGCAGTACGCCCAGCGGTGCTAGCGGGAGGGCTGGCTACGAGCAGTACTTC
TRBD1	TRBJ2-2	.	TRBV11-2	CAVPKATGQVNTGELFF	TGTGCCGTCCCAAAGGCTACGGGACAGGTCAACACCGGGGAGCTGTTTTTT
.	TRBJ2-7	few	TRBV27	CASSGQESSYEQYF	TGTGCCAGCAGTGGGCAGGAGAGCTCCTACGAGCAGTACTTC
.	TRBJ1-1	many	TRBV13	CASSLGIDTEAFF	TGTGCCAGCAGCTTAGGCATAGACACTGAAGCTTTCTTT